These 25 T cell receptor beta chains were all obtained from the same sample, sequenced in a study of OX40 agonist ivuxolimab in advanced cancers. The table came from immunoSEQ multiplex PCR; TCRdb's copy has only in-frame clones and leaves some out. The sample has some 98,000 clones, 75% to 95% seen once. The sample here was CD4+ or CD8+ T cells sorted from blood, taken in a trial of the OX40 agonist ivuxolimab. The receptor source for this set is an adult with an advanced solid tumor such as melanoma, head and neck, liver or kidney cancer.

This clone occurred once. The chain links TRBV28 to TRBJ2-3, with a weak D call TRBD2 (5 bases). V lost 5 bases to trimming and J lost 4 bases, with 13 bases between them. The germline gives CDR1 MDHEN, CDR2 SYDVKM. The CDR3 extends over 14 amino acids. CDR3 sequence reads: CASSPIDYSDTQYF. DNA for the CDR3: TGTGCCAGCAGTCCCATCGACTATTCAGATACGCAGTATTTT.

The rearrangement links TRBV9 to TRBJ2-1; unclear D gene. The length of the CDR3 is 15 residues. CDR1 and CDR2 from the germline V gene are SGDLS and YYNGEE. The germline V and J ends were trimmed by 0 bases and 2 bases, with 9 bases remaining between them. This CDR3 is CASSVVSGTYNEQFF. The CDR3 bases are TGTGCCAGCAGCGTAGTTTCTGGGACCTACAATGAGCAGTTCTTC.

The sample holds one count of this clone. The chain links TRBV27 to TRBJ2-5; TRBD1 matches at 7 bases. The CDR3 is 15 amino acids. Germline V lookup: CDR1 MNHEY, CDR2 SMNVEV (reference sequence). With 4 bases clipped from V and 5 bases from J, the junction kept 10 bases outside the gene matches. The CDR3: CASSSTGADRETQYF. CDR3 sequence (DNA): TGTGCCAGCAGTTCAACAGGGGCCGACCGGGAGACCCAGTACTTC.

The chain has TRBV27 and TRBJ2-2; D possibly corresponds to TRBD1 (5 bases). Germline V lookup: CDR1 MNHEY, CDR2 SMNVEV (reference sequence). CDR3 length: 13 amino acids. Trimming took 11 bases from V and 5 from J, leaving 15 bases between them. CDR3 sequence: CAALGRQTGELFF. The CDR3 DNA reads TGTGCCGCACTTGGCAGACAGACCGGGGAGCTGTTTTTT.

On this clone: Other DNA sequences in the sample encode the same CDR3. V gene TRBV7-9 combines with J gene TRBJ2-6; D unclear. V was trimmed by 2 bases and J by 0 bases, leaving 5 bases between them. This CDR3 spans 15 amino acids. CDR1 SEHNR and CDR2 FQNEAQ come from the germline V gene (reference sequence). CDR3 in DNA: TGTGCCAGCAGCTTACGGAGCTCTGGGGCCAACGTCCTGACTTTC. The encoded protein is CASSLRSSGANVLTF.

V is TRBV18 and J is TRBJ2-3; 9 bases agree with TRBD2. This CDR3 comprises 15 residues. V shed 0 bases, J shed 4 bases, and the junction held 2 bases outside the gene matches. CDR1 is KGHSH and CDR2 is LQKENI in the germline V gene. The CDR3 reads CASSPPSGSADTQYF. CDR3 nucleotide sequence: TGTGCCAGCTCACCACCTAGCGGGAGTGCAGATACGCAGTATTTT.

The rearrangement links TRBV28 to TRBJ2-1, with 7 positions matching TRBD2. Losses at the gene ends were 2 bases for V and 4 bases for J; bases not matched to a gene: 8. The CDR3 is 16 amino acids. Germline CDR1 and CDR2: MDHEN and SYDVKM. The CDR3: CASSLGLEEPYNEQFF. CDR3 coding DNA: TGTGCCAGCAGTTTAGGACTAGAGGAACCTTACAATGAGCAGTTCTTC.

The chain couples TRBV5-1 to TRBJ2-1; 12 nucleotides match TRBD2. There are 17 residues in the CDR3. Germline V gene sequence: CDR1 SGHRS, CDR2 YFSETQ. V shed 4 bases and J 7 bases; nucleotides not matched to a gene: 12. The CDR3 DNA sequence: TGCGCCAGCAGCCTGCCCCTAGCGGGAGGGACGGGAAATGAGCAGTTCTTC. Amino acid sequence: CASSLPLAGGTGNEQFF.

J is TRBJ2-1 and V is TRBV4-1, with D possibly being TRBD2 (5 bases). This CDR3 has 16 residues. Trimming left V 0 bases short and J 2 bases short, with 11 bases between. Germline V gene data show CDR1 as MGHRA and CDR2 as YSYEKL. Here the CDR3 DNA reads TGCGCCAGCAGCCAAGACCCAGCGGAGCCCTACAATGAGCAGTTCTTC. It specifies CASSQDPAEPYNEQFF.

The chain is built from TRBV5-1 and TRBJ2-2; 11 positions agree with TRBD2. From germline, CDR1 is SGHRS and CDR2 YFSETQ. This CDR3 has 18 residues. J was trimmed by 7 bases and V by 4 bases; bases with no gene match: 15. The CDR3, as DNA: TGCGCCAGCAGCCTCACTAGCGGGGGCCGTCGTCGGGTCGGGGAGCTGTTTTTT. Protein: CASSLTSGGRRRVGELFF.

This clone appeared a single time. In nucleotides, the CDR3 is TGCGCCAGCAGTGAGCGGTCCGCGAAATACGAGCAGTACTTC. Amino acid sequence: CASSERSAKYEQYF. The chain joins TRBV10-1 to TRBJ2-7; D unclear. There are 14 residues in the CDR3. The germline V gene has CDR1 WNHNN and CDR2 SYGVQD (reference sequence). The ends were cut back, 2 bases at V and 4 bases at J, with 12 bases in the middle.

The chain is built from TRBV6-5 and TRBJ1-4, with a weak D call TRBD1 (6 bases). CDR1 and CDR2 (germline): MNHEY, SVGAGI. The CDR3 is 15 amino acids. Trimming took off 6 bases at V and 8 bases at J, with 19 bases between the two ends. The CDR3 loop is CASSSGGSAEEKLFF. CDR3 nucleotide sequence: TGTGCCAGCAGCTCCGGGGGCAGTGCGGAGGAAAAACTGTTTTTT.

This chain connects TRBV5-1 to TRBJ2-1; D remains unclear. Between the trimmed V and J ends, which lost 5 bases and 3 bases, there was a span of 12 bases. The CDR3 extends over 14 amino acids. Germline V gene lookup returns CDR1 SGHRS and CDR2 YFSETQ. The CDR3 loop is CASRASLGYNEQFF. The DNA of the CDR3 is TGCGCCAGCAGAGCCTCCTTGGGCTACAATGAGCAGTTCTTC.

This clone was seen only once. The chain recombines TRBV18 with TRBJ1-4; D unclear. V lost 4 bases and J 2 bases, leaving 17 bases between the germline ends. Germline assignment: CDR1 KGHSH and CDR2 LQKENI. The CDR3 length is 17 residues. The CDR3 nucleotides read TGTGCCAGCTCACGCCCCGCGGGAGGGCCCACTAATGAAAAACTGTTTTTT. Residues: CASSRPAGGPTNEKLFF.

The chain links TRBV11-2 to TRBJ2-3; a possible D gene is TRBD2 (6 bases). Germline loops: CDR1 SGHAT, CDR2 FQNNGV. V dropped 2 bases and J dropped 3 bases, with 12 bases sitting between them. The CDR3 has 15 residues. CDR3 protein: CASSLWGDSTDTQYF. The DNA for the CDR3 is TGTGCCAGCAGCTTATGGGGGGATTCGACAGATACGCAGTATTTT.

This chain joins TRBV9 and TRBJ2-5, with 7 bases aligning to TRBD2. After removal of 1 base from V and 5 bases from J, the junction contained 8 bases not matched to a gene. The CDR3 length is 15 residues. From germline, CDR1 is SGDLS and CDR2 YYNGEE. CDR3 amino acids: CASSVTTGGAETQYF. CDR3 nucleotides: TGTGCCAGCAGCGTAACTACGGGAGGAGCGGAGACCCAGTACTTC.

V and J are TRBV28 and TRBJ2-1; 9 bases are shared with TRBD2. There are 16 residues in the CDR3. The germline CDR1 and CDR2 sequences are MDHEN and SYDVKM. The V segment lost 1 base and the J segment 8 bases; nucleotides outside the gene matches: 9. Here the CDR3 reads CASSLLTSGTRDEQFF. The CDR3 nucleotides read TGTGCCAGCAGTTTATTGACTAGCGGTACCCGAGATGAGCAGTTCTTC.

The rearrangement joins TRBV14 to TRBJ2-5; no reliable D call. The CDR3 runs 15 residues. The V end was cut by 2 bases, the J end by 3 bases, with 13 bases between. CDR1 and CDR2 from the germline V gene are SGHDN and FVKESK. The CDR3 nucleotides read TGTGCCAGCAGCCAATACAGACAAACTGAAGAGACCCAGTACTTC. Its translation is CASSQYRQTEETQYF.

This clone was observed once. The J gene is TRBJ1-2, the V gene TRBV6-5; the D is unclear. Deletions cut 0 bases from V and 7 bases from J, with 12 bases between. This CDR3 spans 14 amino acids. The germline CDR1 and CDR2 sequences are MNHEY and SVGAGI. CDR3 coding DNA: TGTGCCAGCAGTTACTCGCGGATGTCGGGTGGCTACACCTTC. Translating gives CASSYSRMSGGYTF.

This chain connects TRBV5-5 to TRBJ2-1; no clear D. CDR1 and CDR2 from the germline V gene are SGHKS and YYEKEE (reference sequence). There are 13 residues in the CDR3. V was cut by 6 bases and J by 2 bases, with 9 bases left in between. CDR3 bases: TGTGCCAGCAACTCTGACCCCTACAATGAGCAGTTCTTC. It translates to CASNSDPYNEQFF. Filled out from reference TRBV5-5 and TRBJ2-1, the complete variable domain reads DAGVTQSPTHLIKTRGQQVTLRCSPISGHKSVSWYQQVLGQGPQFIFQYYEKEERGRGNFPDRFSARQFPNYSSELNVNALLLGDSALYLCASNSDPYNEQFFGPGTRLTVL.

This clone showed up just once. The CDR3 loop is CASSLDHNEQFF. The CDR3 DNA follows: TGTGCCAGCAGCTTAGACCACAATGAGCAGTTCTTC. The rearrangement uses TRBV11-3 and TRBJ2-1, with D unresolved. The CDR3 contains 12 residues. Per the germline V gene, CDR1 is SGHNT and CDR2 is YENEEA. The germline V and J ends were trimmed by 0 bases and 5 bases, with 2 bases remaining between them. Supplemented by reference TRBV11-3 and TRBJ2-1, the full variable domain reads EAGVVQSPRYKIIEKKQPVAFWCNPISGHNTLYWYLQNLGQGPELLIRYENEEAVDDSQLPKDRFSAERLKGVDSTLKIQPAELGDSAVYLCASSLDHNEQFFGPGTRLTVL.

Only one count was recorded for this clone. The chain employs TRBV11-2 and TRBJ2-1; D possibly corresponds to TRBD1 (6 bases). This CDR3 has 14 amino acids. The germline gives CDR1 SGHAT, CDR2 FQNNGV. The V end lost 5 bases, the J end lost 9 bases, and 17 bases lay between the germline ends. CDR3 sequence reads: CASSPRPLQGEQFF. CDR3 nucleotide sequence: TGTGCCAGCAGCCCCCGACCGTTACAGGGTGAGCAGTTCTTC.

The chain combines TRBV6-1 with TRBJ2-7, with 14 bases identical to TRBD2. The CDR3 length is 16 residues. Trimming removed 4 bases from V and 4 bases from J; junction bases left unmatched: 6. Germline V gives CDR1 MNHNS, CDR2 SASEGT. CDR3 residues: CASSGLGTSGSYEQYF. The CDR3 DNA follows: TGTGCCAGCAGTGGTCTAGGGACTAGCGGGAGTTACGAGCAGTACTTC.

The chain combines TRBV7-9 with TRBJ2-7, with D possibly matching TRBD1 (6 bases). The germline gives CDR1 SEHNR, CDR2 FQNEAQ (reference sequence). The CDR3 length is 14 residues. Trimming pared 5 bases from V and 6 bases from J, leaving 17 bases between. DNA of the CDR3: TGTGCCAGCAGCCCGCAGGGGAAGGGTCTCGAGCAGTACTTC. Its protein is CASSPQGKGLEQYF.

This CDR3 is CASSLAGTNSYNEQFF. The CDR3, as DNA: TGTGCCAGCAGCTTAGCCGGGACTAACTCCTACAATGAGCAGTTCTTC. The V call is TRBV11-3, the J call TRBJ2-1; 7 nucleotides match TRBD2. Germline loops: CDR1 SGHNT, CDR2 YENEEA. The V and J ends lost 1 base and 0 bases, in that order; junction bases with no gene match: 3. The CDR3 length is 16 residues.